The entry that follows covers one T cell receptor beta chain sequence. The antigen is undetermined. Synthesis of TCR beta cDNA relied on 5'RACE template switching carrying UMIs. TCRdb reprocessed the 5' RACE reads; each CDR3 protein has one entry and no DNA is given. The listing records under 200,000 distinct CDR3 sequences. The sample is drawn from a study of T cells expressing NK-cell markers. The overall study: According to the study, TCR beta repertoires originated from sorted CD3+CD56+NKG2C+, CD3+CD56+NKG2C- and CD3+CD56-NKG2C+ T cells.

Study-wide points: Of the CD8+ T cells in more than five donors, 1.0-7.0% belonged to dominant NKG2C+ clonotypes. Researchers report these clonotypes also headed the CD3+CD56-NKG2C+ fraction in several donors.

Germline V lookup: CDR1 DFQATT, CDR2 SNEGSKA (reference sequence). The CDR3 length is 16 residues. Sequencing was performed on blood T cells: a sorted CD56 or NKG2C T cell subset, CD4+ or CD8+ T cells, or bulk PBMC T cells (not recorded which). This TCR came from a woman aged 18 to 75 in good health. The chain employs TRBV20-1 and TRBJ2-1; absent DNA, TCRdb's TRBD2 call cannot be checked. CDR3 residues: CSARPGTSGREGEQFF.